Each of the 5 T cell receptor beta chains below was sequenced from the same sample in a study of siplizumab effects on memory and regulatory T cells. Clones were sequenced by immunoSEQ multiplex PCR, and TCRdb holds only the in-frame ones, with some missing. The table shows tens of thousands of clones, with 95% to 97% occurring only once. Sequences were obtained from naive CD4+ T cells sorted from blood. The receptors come from a human donor in good health.

The V gene is TRBV5-1, the J gene TRBJ1-4; weak D call: TRBD1 (5 bases). V lost 1 base to trimming and J lost 5 bases, with 9 bases between them. Per the germline V gene, CDR1 is SGHRS and CDR2 is YFSETQ. The CDR3 spans 14 residues. The CDR3 sequence: CASSLWGTNEKLFF. CDR3 nucleotide sequence: TGCGCCAGCAGCTTGTGGGGGACCAATGAAAAACTGTTTTTT.

The chain uses TRBV6-1 and TRBJ2-1; maybe TRBD2 (6 bases). Per the germline V gene, CDR1 is MNHNS and CDR2 is SASEGT. V lost 2 bases and J lost 10, with 15 bases in between. This CDR3 is built from 14 residues. CDR3 residues: CASSERSRGYEQFF. The CDR3 DNA follows: TGTGCCAGCAGTGAAAGGTCCCGGGGGTACGAGCAGTTCTTC.

This chain joins TRBV13 and TRBJ2-2; TRBD1 or TRBD2 may be the D gene (6 bases each). Germline assignment: CDR1 PRHDT and CDR2 FYEKMQ (reference sequence). The CDR3 sequence is 18 residues long. V lost 2 bases and J 6 bases, leaving 22 bases between the germline ends. DNA for the CDR3: TGTGCCAGCAGCTTATTTCGGGGGCCAGGCGACTGGGCCGGGGAGCTGTTTTTT. Protein product: CASSLFRGPGDWAGELFF.

This clone was recorded only once. V usage is TRBV7-9 and J usage is TRBJ2-5; D tentatively reads TRBD1 or TRBD2 (5 bases each). V dropped 5 bases and J dropped 0 bases, with 13 bases sitting between them. Germline assignment: CDR1 SEHNR and CDR2 FQNEAQ (reference sequence). The CDR3 is made up of 15 amino acids. CDR3 in DNA: TGTGCCAGCAGCATATATGGGACGAACCAAGAGACCCAGTACTTC. As protein: CASSIYGTNQETQYF.

V and J are TRBV7-6 and TRBJ1-1, with D unclear. CDR3 length: 13 amino acids. V lost 4 bases and J lost 2, with 8 bases in between. CDR1 SGHVS and CDR2 FNYEAQ come from the germline V gene. The CDR3 region has the DNA TGTGCCAGCAGCTCGGGAGTTAACACTGAAGCTTTCTTT. Translating it yields CASSSGVNTEAFF.